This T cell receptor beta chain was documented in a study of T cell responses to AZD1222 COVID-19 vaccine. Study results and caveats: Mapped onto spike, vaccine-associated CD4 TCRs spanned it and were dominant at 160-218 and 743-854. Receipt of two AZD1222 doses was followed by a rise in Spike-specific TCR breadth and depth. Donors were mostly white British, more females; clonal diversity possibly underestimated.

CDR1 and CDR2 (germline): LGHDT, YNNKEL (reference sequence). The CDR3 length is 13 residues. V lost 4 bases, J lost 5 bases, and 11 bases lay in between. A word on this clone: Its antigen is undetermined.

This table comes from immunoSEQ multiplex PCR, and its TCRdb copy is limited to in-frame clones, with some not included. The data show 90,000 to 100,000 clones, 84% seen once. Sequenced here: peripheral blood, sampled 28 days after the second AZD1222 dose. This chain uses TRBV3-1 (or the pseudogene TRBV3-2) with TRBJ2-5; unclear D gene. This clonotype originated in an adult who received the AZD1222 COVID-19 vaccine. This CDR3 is CASSRMPGETQYF. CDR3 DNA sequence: TGTGCCAGCAGCCGGATGCCAGGCGAGACCCAGTACTTC.